Each of the 30 T cell receptor beta chains below was sequenced from the same sample in a study of blood T cell repertoires in COVID-19 (dated by TCRdb to 2020 to 2021). Library method: the immunoSEQ multiplex PCR assay. TCRdb retrieved this table from immuneACCESS and kept in-frame rearrangements only. Not all clones are present; in checked studies, unresolved V genes account for under half, and no reason is known for the remainder. The sample table contains more than 55,000 clones; only one count was recorded for about nine tenths of them. The ten largest clones take up 1.3% of the sample. Sequenced material: peripheral blood. These receptors all come from a woman over 75 with acute or convalescent COVID-19.

V is TRBV29-1 and J is TRBJ1-2; D is uncertain. V was clipped by 4 bases and J by 8 bases, with 17 bases between them. The CDR3 is 13 residues long. Germline values: CDR1 SQVTM, CDR2 ANQGSEA. As DNA, the CDR3 is TGCAGCGTTGGAAGGGCGCCCGGGGAGGGCTACACCTTC. Amino acid sequence: CSVGRAPGEGYTF.

The J gene is TRBJ2-3, the V gene TRBV3-1 (or the pseudogene TRBV3-2); TRBD2 matches at 7 bases. The CDR3 is 16 amino acids. In germline, CDR1 is LGHDT, CDR2 YNNKEL (reference sequence). The V gene end was trimmed by 4 bases and the J gene end by 2 bases; junction bases not matched to a gene: 9. The CDR3 nucleotides read TGTGCCAGCAGCCCTCGTCGGCGGGGGATCACAGATACGCAGTATTTT. As protein: CASSPRRRGITDTQYF.

The chain joins TRBV21-1 to TRBJ2-5; the D segment call TRBD2 is taken from the table without a DNA check. TRBV21-1 is designated a pseudogene. The CDR3 is 13 residues long. The CDR3 DNA is TGTGCCACCCCGGTGGGCGGGAAAGAGACCCAGTACTTC. Protein product: CATPVGGKETQYF.

The chain uses TRBV28 and TRBJ2-2, with 10 bases aligning to TRBD1. Germline trimming cut 6 bases from V and 4 bases from J; bases unmatched to any gene: 8. Germline-derived CDR1 and CDR2 are MDHEN and SYDVKM. This CDR3 is 16 amino acids long. The CDR3: CASRQPGQGSTGELFF. The DNA for the CDR3 is TGTGCCAGCAGACAACCGGGACAGGGGTCCACCGGGGAGCTGTTTTTT.

This sequence joins TRBV5-6 and TRBJ2-7; D may be TRBD2 (5 bases). Germline assignment: CDR1 SGHDT and CDR2 YYEEEE. This CDR3 spans 14 amino acids. V was shortened by 1 base and J by 0 bases, with 8 bases between the two germline ends. CDR3 in amino acids: CASSLLGSSYEQYF. CDR3 nucleotides: TGTGCCAGCAGCTTGTTGGGGAGCTCCTACGAGCAGTACTTC.

The genes are TRBV19 and TRBJ2-7; no firm D call. In germline, CDR1 is LNHDA, CDR2 SQIVND (reference sequence). This CDR3 has 14 residues. Deletions cut 4 bases from V and 0 bases from J, with 10 bases between. CDR3 sequence: CASSKHSNSYEQYF. The CDR3 nucleotides are TGTGCCAGTAGTAAGCACAGCAACTCCTACGAGCAGTACTTC.

V usage is TRBV7-3 and J usage is TRBJ2-3, with 11 positions matching TRBD2. This CDR3 contains 15 residues. Germline V gene lookup returns CDR1 SGHTA and CDR2 FQGTGA. V dropped 5 bases and J dropped 3; count of bases not matched to a gene: 4. CDR3 nucleotide sequence: TGTGCCAGCAGCCACGGGACTAGCGGAACAGATACGCAGTATTTT. Its translation: CASSHGTSGTDTQYF.

The table lists this clone with a count of one. The chain couples TRBV5-5 to TRBJ1-4, with 11 bases aligning to TRBD1. The CDR3 sequence is 15 residues long. Germline V lookup: CDR1 SGHKS, CDR2 YYEKEE (reference sequence). The junction had 3 bases not matched to a gene; V was cut back by 1 base and J by 7 bases. CDR3 sequence: CASSLTGTGGEKLFF. Here the CDR3 DNA reads TGTGCCAGCAGCTTGACTGGGACAGGGGGTGAAAAACTGTTTTTT.

The chain links TRBV4-1 to TRBJ1-6; D perhaps matches TRBD1 (5 bases). Trimming removed 0 bases at V and 10 bases at J, with 13 bases between. Germline V CDR1 and CDR2: MGHRA, YSYEKL. CDR3 length: 15 residues. The CDR3 spells CASSQERGGRSPLHF. DNA for the CDR3: TGCGCCAGCAGCCAAGAACGCGGGGGTCGCTCACCCCTCCACTTT.

The J gene is TRBJ1-5, the V gene TRBV7-3, with D maybe TRBD1 (6 bases). The V gene lost 3 bases and the J gene lost 0 bases, with 18 bases spanning the gap. The CDR3 is 18 amino acids. Germline CDR1 is SGHTA and CDR2 is FQGTGA. The CDR3 region has the DNA TGTGCCAGCAGCTTCCCGACAGGACCCCTATATAGCAATCAGCCCCAGCATTTT. It codes for CASSFPTGPLYSNQPQHF.

The gene calls are TRBV3-1 (or the pseudogene TRBV3-2) and TRBJ2-5; 7 bases align to TRBD1. The trim removed 0 bases at V and 4 bases at J, leaving 8 bases unmatched. In germline, CDR1 is LGHDT, CDR2 YNNKEL (reference sequence). The CDR3 covers 16 residues. The CDR3 reads CASSQDLETGRETQYF. The CDR3 DNA follows: TGTGCCAGCAGCCAAGATTTAGAGACAGGGAGAGAGACCCAGTACTTC.

CDR3 loop: CASSLGTGWTRTEAFF. The CDR3 DNA follows: TGTGCCAGTAGTCTAGGGACAGGGTGGACTCGCACTGAAGCTTTCTTT. The chain has TRBV19 and TRBJ1-1; TRBD1 matches at 9 bases. CDR3 length equals 16 residues. V lost 5 bases and J lost 4; bases outside the gene matches: 11. Germline CDR1 and CDR2: LNHDA and SQIVND (reference sequence).

The chain recombines TRBV29-1 with TRBJ2-5, with TRBD1 as a possible D gene (6 bases). Trimming pared 7 bases from V and 4 bases from J, leaving 13 bases between. Germline CDR1 is SQVTM and CDR2 is ANQGSEA. The CDR3 is 12 amino acids. The CDR3, as DNA: TGCAGCGGGGGTAGAGGGGGAGAGACCCAGTACTTC. This translates into CSGGRGGETQYF.

The chain links TRBV6-2 or TRBV6-3 to TRBJ2-1; D may be TRBD2 (6 bases). V was trimmed by 4 bases and J by 2 bases, leaving 9 bases between them. CDR1 and CDR2 from the germline V gene are MNHEY and SVGEGT. This CDR3 has 14 amino acids. The CDR3 loop reads CASSWAGPYNEQFF. For the CDR3, the DNA is TGTGCCAGCAGTTGGGCGGGACCCTACAATGAGCAGTTCTTC.

The chain is built from TRBV5-5 and TRBJ1-1, with D hard to call. CDR3 length: 14 amino acids. Trimming removed 2 bases from V and 1 base from J, with 9 bases in between. Germline loops: CDR1 SGHKS, CDR2 YYEKEE (reference sequence). The CDR3 region is CASSFAGGNTEAFF. In DNA, the CDR3 is TGTGCCAGCAGCTTTGCCGGAGGGAACACTGAAGCTTTCTTT.

The rearrangement joins TRBV7-3 to TRBJ2-5, with D tentatively TRBD2 (5 bases). The CDR3 loop spans 14 amino acids. V was cut by 5 bases and J by 5 bases, with 15 bases left in between. CDR1 is SGHTA, CDR2 FQGTGA, per germline. CDR3 DNA: TGTGCCAGCAGCCCCGGGGTAGCAGGCGAGACCCAGTACTTC. It codes for CASSPGVAGETQYF.

In this sample, this clone turned up once. The V call is TRBV7-2, the J call TRBJ2-1; 9 bases are shared with TRBD2. V shed 4 bases and J 9 bases; nucleotides not matched to a gene: 4. The CDR3 totals 13 residues. The germline CDR1 and CDR2 sequences are SGHTA and FQGNSA. The CDR3 region is CASSWNSGGEQFF. The CDR3 coding sequence is TGTGCCAGCAGCTGGAATAGCGGGGGTGAGCAGTTCTTC.

The chain links TRBV9 to TRBJ1-2; TRBD1 might be the D (6 bases). Trimming took 0 bases from V and 5 from J, leaving 20 bases between them. Germline CDR1 SGDLS, CDR2 YYNGEE. This CDR3 region has 17 residues. Here the CDR3 DNA reads TGTGCCAGCAGCGTAGTGGCCGAACTGGGGGCCCTTTATGGCTACACCTTC. This sequence encodes CASSVVAELGALYGYTF.

The V gene is TRBV3-1 (or the pseudogene TRBV3-2), the J gene TRBJ2-1; 10 bases line up with TRBD2. V lost 5 bases to trimming and J lost 15 bases; unmatched junction nucleotides: 16. The CDR3 covers 15 residues. Germline V gives CDR1 LGHDT, CDR2 YNNKEL (reference sequence). CDR3 bases: TGTGCCAGCAGCTTGTCAGCGGGAGGGGTAAAGTTTCTGTTCTTC. Its protein is CASSLSAGGVKFLFF.

The chain employs TRBV7-3 and TRBJ2-1; 7 bases agree with TRBD1. The J segment lost 7 bases and the V segment lost 5 bases, leaving 8 bases of the junction unmatched. The length of the CDR3 is 14 residues. CDR1 SGHTA and CDR2 FQGTGA come from the germline V gene. The CDR3: CASSQGQARNEQFF. Here the CDR3 DNA reads TGTGCCAGCAGCCAAGGACAGGCGCGAAATGAGCAGTTCTTC.

The chain links TRBV2 to TRBJ2-2; tentative D call: TRBD2 (6 bases). V was pared by 7 bases and J by 5 bases, with 14 bases between. The CDR3 contains 14 residues. The V gene's germline CDR1 is SNHLY and CDR2 FYNNEI. CDR3 coding DNA: TGTGCCAGCAAAGGAGGGGTTGAGACCGGGGAGCTGTTTTTT. Amino acids: CASKGGVETGELFF.

The chain couples TRBV7-2 to TRBJ2-5; 11 bases are a match to TRBD1. With 5 bases clipped from V and 1 base from J, the junction kept 12 bases outside the gene matches. Germline CDR1 reads SGHTA; CDR2 reads FQGNSA. CDR3 length: 18 amino acids. The CDR3 coding sequence is TGTGCCAGCAGCCTAGGGCCCGGGACAGGGGGTTTCCAAGAGACCCAGTACTTC. The encoded protein is CASSLGPGTGGFQETQYF.

The chain recombines TRBV5-8 with TRBJ2-7; D remains ambiguous. V lost 3 bases to trimming and J lost 3 bases, with 4 bases between them. The V gene's germline CDR1 is SGHTS and CDR2 YDEGEE. The CDR3 extends over 11 amino acids. The CDR3 DNA reads TGTGCCAGCAGCTCATTCTACGAGCAGTACTTC. It codes for CASSSFYEQYF.

The chain employs TRBV5-1 and TRBJ2-7, with 7 bases that match TRBD2. The CDR3 has 12 amino acids. The junction had 4 bases not matched to a gene; V was cut back by 7 bases and J by 3 bases. Germline loops: CDR1 SGHRS, CDR2 YFSETQ. CDR3 coding DNA: TGCGCCAGCTCTAGCGGAGGCTACGAGCAGTACTTC. Translated, it gives CASSSGGYEQYF. Variable domain in full (rest from reference TRBV5-1 and TRBJ2-7): KAGVTQTPRYLIKTRGQQVTLSCSPISGHRSVSWYQQTPGQGLQFLFEYFSETQRNKGNFPGRFSGRQFSNSRSEMNVSTLELGDSALYLCASSSGGYEQYFGPGTRLTVT.

This rearrangement joins TRBV11-2 to TRBJ1-1; no reliable D call. CDR1 SGHAT and CDR2 FQNNGV come from the germline V gene. The ends were cut back, 4 bases at V and 5 bases at J, with 14 bases in the middle. The CDR3 is 14 amino acids. The DNA for the CDR3 is TGTGCCAGCAGCTCGCCCCCGGTTTGGACTGAAGCTTTCTTT. As protein: CASSSPPVWTEAFF.

V usage is TRBV25-1 and J usage is TRBJ2-5; tentatively, D is TRBD2 (7 bases). Germline V lookup: CDR1 MGHDK, CDR2 SYGVNS. This CDR3 has 16 amino acids. Trimming left V 7 bases short and J 2 bases short, with 20 bases between. Here the CDR3 reads CASKRRGGGWQETQYF. Written as DNA, the CDR3 is TGTGCCAGCAAAAGAAGAGGGGGAGGGTGGCAAGAGACCCAGTACTTC.

The V gene is TRBV18, the J gene TRBJ1-5, with a tentative D call TRBD1 (5 bases). This CDR3 is 15 amino acids long. Per the germline V gene, CDR1 is KGHSH and CDR2 is LQKENI. The V and J ends lost 0 bases and 7 bases respectively, with 13 bases between them. The CDR3 is CASSPPSGFGQPQHF. For the CDR3, the DNA is TGTGCCAGCTCACCACCATCAGGGTTTGGGCAGCCCCAGCATTTT. The whole variable domain, filled in from reference TRBV18 and TRBJ1-5, reads NAGVMQNPRHLVRRRGQEARLRCSPMKGHSHVYWYRQLPEEGLKFMVYLQKENIIDESGMPKERFSAEFPKEGPSILRIQQVVRGDSAAYFCASSPPSGFGQPQHFGDGTRLSIL.

J is TRBJ2-5 and V is TRBV10-1; the match to TRBD1 covers 7 bases. The trim removed 4 bases at V and 4 bases at J, leaving 3 bases unmatched. CDR3 size: 13 residues. Germline V gives CDR1 WNHNN, CDR2 SYGVQD (reference sequence). CDR3 bases: TGCGCCAGCAGTGTCAACAGGGGAGAGACCCAGTACTTC. It specifies CASSVNRGETQYF.

The V call is TRBV30, the J call TRBJ1-5, with D maybe TRBD1 (6 bases). Germline loops: CDR1 GTSNPN, CDR2 SVGIG (reference sequence). This CDR3 is built from 13 residues. CDR3 protein: CASRQGFNQPQHF. For the CDR3, the DNA is TGTGCTTCCCGGCAGGGGTTCAATCAGCCCCAGCATTTT.

V and J are TRBV10-3 and TRBJ1-2; D possibly corresponds to TRBD1 (5 bases). V was pared by 2 bases and J by 5 bases, with 12 bases between. This CDR3 region has 14 residues. The germline CDR1 and CDR2 sequences are ENHRY and SYGVKD. The CDR3 DNA reads as TGTGCCATCAGTGAGAATCAGGGCGAGTATGGCTACACCTTC. Protein product: CAISENQGEYGYTF.